This entry is about one TCR beta chain. Its antigen remains unknown. V was shortened by 1 base and J by 7 bases, with 13 bases between the two germline ends. Germline CDR1 LNHDA, CDR2 SQIVND (reference sequence). The CDR3 is 15 residues long. Sequencing used immunoSEQ multiplex PCR; TCRdb keeps in-frame clones, though not all of them. The table records 110,000 or so clones, 90% to 95% of them present only once. These data come from a study of siplizumab effects on memory and regulatory T cells. Findings of the study overall: An assignable phenotype, naive or memory, was missing from roughly 76-95% of proliferating CD4+ or CD8+ clones. Major contributors to the alloresponse seemed to be naive T cells, which also appeared more diverse than memory cells.

Sequencing was carried out using non-Treg CD4+ T cells sorted from blood. The TCR was taken from a human donor in good health. The chain combines TRBV19 with TRBJ1-4; D is uncertain. The CDR3 spells CASSIASGLGEKLFF. CDR3 coding DNA: TGTGCCAGTAGTATAGCGAGCGGCCTAGGTGAAAAACTGTTTTTT.